This T cell receptor (beta chain) derives from a study of blood T cell repertoires in COVID-19. Turning to the study itself: From the United States, Italy and Spain came samples of acute and convalescent COVID-19. In each case, the material was cDNA or gDNA derived from T cells, B-cell-depleted T cells, or PBMCs.

The Seattle patients joined while their infection was active and were tracked longitudinally afterward. Per the study methods: Reference gene primer amplification gave nucleated cell count estimates. Libraries were prepared by immunoSEQ multiplex PCR; TCRdb keeps only in-frame clonotypes and omits some of them. The DNA was the basis for D and trimming; V, J and clone size are from that table. The data contain 310,000 or so clones, just over 90% of them singletons. The CDR3 runs 15 residues. V trimming: 5 bases; J trimming: 6 bases; junction bases outside the gene matches: 10. Per the germline V gene, CDR1 is SGHAT and CDR2 is FQNNGV.

The sequencing input was peripheral blood. The sequence was collected from a woman in her twenties or thirties with COVID-19, enrolled during active disease. The J gene is TRBJ2-7, the V gene TRBV11-2; 10 bases fit TRBD1. In DNA form, the CDR3 reads TGTGCCAGCAGCCTATCCAGGACAGGGGGGAGCGAGCAGTACTTC. Its translation is CASSLSRTGGSEQYF.